This entry is about one T cell receptor beta chain. What it binds is not known. The sample originates from a study of cytomegalovirus exposure and HLA in healthy donors. Findings of the study overall: The likely origin of a cluster of highly shared sequence variants was a sequencing artifact. TCR beta sequences reportedly predicted most subjects' HLA-A and HLA-B alleles accurately.

Vbeta (60) and Jbeta (13) primers were used in the PCR. Assay used: immunoSEQ multiplex PCR; TCRdb lists only in-frame clones, some missing. The profile covers some 150,000 clones, with roughly 75% appearing a single time and around 2% taken by the ten largest. The V gene end was trimmed by 4 bases and the J gene end by 4 bases; junction bases not matched to a gene: 8. The germline gives CDR1 LNHNV, CDR2 YYDKDF (reference sequence). This CDR3 has 16 residues. Sequencing was carried out using PBMCs. This receptor was obtained from a man aged 25-45 years in good health and CMV-seronegative. The chain has TRBV15 and TRBJ2-1; the match to TRBD1 covers 9 bases. CDR3 nucleotides: TGTGCCACCAGCACTAGAACCGGGACAGGGTACAATGAGCAGTTCTTC. As protein: CATSTRTGTGYNEQFF.